The clone carrying this TCR beta chain was detected only a few times. Its antigen is unidentified. This specimen belongs to a study of vaccination and CD4 T cells after COVID-19. Across the whole study: The cells were exposed to overlapping spike peptides originating from SARS-CoV-2, HCoV-NL63, HCoV-OC43 and HCoV-229E for stimulation.

The Oncomine TCR Beta short-read assay was applied to DNA of cultured CD4+ T cells. TCRdb reprocessed the PCR reads via MiXCR and lists one record per CDR3 protein. The table has more than 10,000 distinct CDR3 sequences, over 30% seen once. Treatment in this sample: roughly 11-day PBMC culture with coronavirus spike peptide pools or control peptides (ViraFEST assay). The receptor was derived from a human donor with COVID-19. The sequenced material came from cultured CD4+ T cells from blood.

CDR3 sequence: CASSQSGGADTQYF. CDR3 DNA: TGTGCCAGCAGCCAGAGCGGGGGGGCAGATACGCAGTATTTT. The chain recombines TRBV7-8 with TRBJ2-3; 10 bases map to TRBD2. Germline V lookup: CDR1 SGHVS, CDR2 FQNEAQ. Trimming took 5 bases from V and 4 from J; bases not matched to a gene: 3. There are 14 residues in the CDR3.